This TCR beta chain was observed in a study of metastatic and nonmetastatic thyroid tumors. Each patient went into thyroid surgery without having received any treatment. TCRdb reanalyzed the PCR reads with MiXCR. The sample carries approximately 58,000 clones, approximately 20% recorded once. In this sample, this clone turned up many times. Other DNA sequences in this sample translate to the same CDR3. Germline CDR1 is SGHRS and CDR2 is YFSETQ. This CDR3 comprises 15 residues. The V and J ends lost 0 bases and 6 bases, in that order; junction bases with no gene match: 3. The specimen was blood. V gene TRBV5-1 combines with J gene TRBJ2-2, with TRBD2 identical over 9 bases. This sequence was found in a female donor with papillary thyroid cancer or a benign thyroid nodule (not recorded which). Some clones in this sample may be carry-over from other donors' samples. The CDR3 DNA is TGCGCCAGCAGCTTGGATAGCGGGAGCTCCGGGGAGCTGTTTTTT. This gives the protein CASSLDSGSSGELFF.